These T cell receptor beta chains were read from a single sample in a study of patients and donors after allogeneic stem cell transplantation. TCRdb fed the RT-PCR reads into MiXCR, producing one record per CDR3 protein. In the table there are roughly 940,000 distinct CDR3 sequences, approximately 19% of which are singletons. Source material: blood, either unsorted or a sorted T cell fraction (not recorded which). Every receptor here comes from a human donor who was either an allogeneic HSCT recipient or a stem cell or donor lymphocyte infusion donor (not recorded which). It is not recorded whose cells these are; they may come from a transplant donor. Both conserved end residues are part of each CDR3. A D gene is named only where the DNA matches it firmly. Clone size is shown for a subset of rows, as once, few, many or a class of expanded clone.

V	length	size	D	J	CDR3	DNA
TRBV24-1	14	many	TRBD2	TRBJ2-1	CATMGSGRANEQFF	TGTGCCACCATGGGCAGCGGGAGGGCAAATGAGCAGTTCTTC
TRBV12-5	14	NA	NA	TRBJ2-7	CASGLVPESYEQYF	TGTGCTAGTGGTTTGGTACCGGAATCCTACGAGCAGTACTTC
TRBV6-5	16	few	NA	TRBJ2-3	CASSYSPHPGTDTQYF	TGTGCCAGCAGTTACTCCCCTCACCCCGGGACAGATACGCAGTATTTT
TRBV20-1	16	NA	NA	TRBJ2-3	CSAREFGRDSTDTQYF	TGCAGTGCTAGAGAGTTCGGGCGGGACAGCACAGATACGCAGTATTTT
TRBV10-3	14	NA	NA	TRBJ1-5	CAISEKGPLGPQHF	TGTGCCATCAGTGAAAAAGGGCCCCTAGGGCCCCAGCATTTT
TRBV12-3/TRBV12-4	15	few	TRBD1	TRBJ2-7	CASSLGGDSNYEQYF	TGTGCCAGCAGTTTGGGTGGGGACAGTAACTACGAGCAGTACTTC
TRBV10-3	14	few	TRBD1	TRBJ1-2	CAIKGTGGPDGYTF	TGTGCCATCAAGGGGACAGGGGGCCCAGATGGCTACACCTTC
TRBV12-3/TRBV12-4	17	NA	TRBD1	TRBJ1-5	CASRELRGRGNNQPQHF	TGTGCCAGCAGAGAACTCAGGGGGCGGGGTAACAATCAGCCCCAGCATTTT
TRBV6-2/TRBV6-3	12	few	NA	TRBJ2-1	CASIGRDNEQFF	TGTGCCAGCATTGGCAGGGACAATGAGCAGTTCTTC
TRBV4-2	15	few	NA	TRBJ2-7	CASSPLMGPTYEQYF	TGTGCCAGCAGCCCCCTGATGGGACCGACCTACGAGCAGTACTTC